The 5 T cell receptor beta chains reported below all come from one sample, sequenced in a study of T cell responses to AZD1222 COVID-19 vaccine. Produced via immunoSEQ multiplex PCR; TCRdb's table is partial and in-frame only. The table records around 99,000 clones, under 95% of them present only once. Sequencing was performed on peripheral blood, taken on day 0 of AZD1222 vaccination. The receptors here all came from an adult in good health.

The chain recombines TRBV9 with TRBJ2-2; D is unclear. V was trimmed by 0 bases and J by 7 bases, leaving 16 bases between them. In germline, CDR1 is SGDLS, CDR2 YYNGEE. CDR3 length: 16 residues. This chain's CDR3 is CASSVGSAGGIGELFF. DNA for the CDR3: TGTGCCAGCAGCGTAGGTTCGGCAGGTGGAATCGGGGAGCTGTTTTTT.

Notes on this clone: One end of the junction varies from germline; a read error may be responsible. This chain joins TRBV7-2 and TRBJ2-1; 12 bases are shared with TRBD1. Germline-derived CDR1 and CDR2 are SGHTA and FQGNSA. The CDR3 has 16 amino acids. CDR3 amino acids: CASSLEGTGGYYEQFF. DNA of the CDR3: TGTGCCAGCAGCTTAGAAGGGACAGGGGGCTACTATGAGCAGTTCTTC.

This clone showed up just once. V is TRBV6-5 and J is TRBJ2-2, with D possibly being TRBD1 or TRBD2 (6 bases each). Germline values: CDR1 MNHEY, CDR2 SVGAGI. Trimming left V 2 bases short and J 5 bases short, with 12 bases between. The CDR3 is 15 amino acids. The CDR3 region has the DNA TGTGCCAGCAGTTACGGGACACGGGGGACCGGGGAGCTGTTTTTT. As protein: CASSYGTRGTGELFF.

The V and J genes are TRBV14 and TRBJ1-6; unclear D gene. Germline V lookup: CDR1 SGHDN, CDR2 FVKESK. V dropped 2 bases and J dropped 9 bases, with 11 bases sitting between them. The CDR3 is made up of 14 amino acids. CDR3 in DNA: TGTGCCAGCAGCCAAAGGGCTCACGGTTCACCCCTCCACTTT. Its protein product is CASSQRAHGSPLHF.

The V and J genes are TRBV18 and TRBJ2-2; TRBD1 matches at 7 bases. This CDR3 is 20 amino acids long. Germline V CDR1 and CDR2: KGHSH, LQKENI. V lost 3 bases to trimming and J lost 0 bases; unmatched junction nucleotides: 16. This CDR3 reads CASSPQNRGLAHTNTGELFF. The CDR3, as DNA: TGTGCCAGCTCACCCCAGAACAGGGGCCTGGCCCACACGAACACCGGGGAGCTGTTTTTT.